This entry is about one TCR beta chain. This sample was included in a study of human T cells and chemical hapten exposure. At the level of the study: How much TCR each sample yielded varied, mostly because pooled library volumes differed slightly.

Germline V gene data show CDR1 as MGHDK and CDR2 as SYGVNS. This CDR3 has 12 residues. Trimming removed 5 bases from V and 8 bases from J, with 12 bases in between. The library labeled individual cDNA molecules by adding unique molecular identifiers to them. In the authors' workflow: Per sample, the median was around 100,000 TCRs, with values from approximately 25,000 to 650,000. TCRdb recomputed calls from the RACE reads with MiXCR, one row per CDR3 protein. These V and J calls originate from TCRdb's pipeline instead of the authors' own analysis. This table holds fewer than 85,000 distinct CDR3 sequences, approximately 8.6% found once. The sample's time point: healthy volunteer bleed at 6 weeks. Whole blood, unfractionated, served as the material for total RNA extraction.

V gene TRBV25-1 combines with J gene TRBJ1-1; TRBD1 might be the D (5 bases). The source of this sequence is a male donor in good health. Some clones in this sample may be carry-over from other donors' samples. Sequencing was performed on whole blood. The DNA for the CDR3 is TGTGCCAGCAGTCGTCGAGCAGGGGAAGCTTTCTTT. Translating gives CASSRRAGEAFF.